A selection of T cell receptor beta chains follows, all from one sample in a study of blood T cell repertoires in COVID-19. Sequencing was performed with immunoSEQ multiplex PCR; in TCRdb, only in-frame clones are kept and a portion is missing. The profile shows some 210,000 clones, approximately 91% of them singletons. The sample taken for sequencing was peripheral blood. The source of these receptors is a middle-aged woman with acute or convalescent COVID-19. The CDR3 runs from the conserved cysteine through the conserved F or W.

>14|TRBJ2-3|TRBV2
CASSADRGTDTQYF
>15|TRBJ2-1|TRBV2
CASRKTSTSYNEQFF
>11|TRBJ2-1|TRBV11-2
CAIQEANEQFF
>15|TRBJ2-5|TRBV30
CAWSPDRGLQETQYF
>15|TRBJ2-1|TRBV7-2
CASSLAGATYNEQFF
>19|TRBJ2-3|TRBV24-1
CATSDLQGKTGPSTDTQYF
>14|TRBJ1-1|TRBV28
CASMEQGGWTEAFF
>15|TRBJ1-4|TRBV27
CASSPDYATNEKLFF
>19|TRBJ2-6|TRBV7-9
CASSSLPGQFSSGANVLTF
>14|TRBJ1-2|TRBV11-2
CASSLPFKRDGYTF
>15|TRBJ1-2|TRBV5-6
CASSPTASPNYGYTF
>13|TRBJ2-1|TRBV30
CAWSADRRSEQFF
>14|TRBJ2-1|TRBV30
CAWWVAGGSVEQFF
>14|TRBJ1-4|TRBV5-5
CASSRDTANEKLFF
>15|TRBJ2-5|TRBV7-6
CASSLNRGQSETQYF
>15|TRBJ1-1|TRBV6-5
CASSYSDRAGTEAFF
>15|TRBJ2-5|TRBV11-1
CASSLDTRVEETQYF
>15|TRBJ2-3|TRBV6-5
CASRTAGGLTDTQYF
>17|TRBJ1-2|TRBV4-1
CASSQPLGQASNYGYTF
>14|TRBJ1-1|TRBV13
CASSRQGADTEAFF
>16|TRBJ1-1|TRBV10-1
CASSGGDSDFGTEAFF
>12|TRBJ2-3|TRBV9
CASSVRTDTQYF
>15|TRBJ2-3|TRBV5-1
CASSLSGPTADTQYF